Below, 29 T cell receptor beta chains from the same sample are listed, as sequenced in a study of shared clonotypes between healthy human individuals. The protocol was immunoSEQ multiplex PCR, while the TCRdb copy is restricted to in-frame clones and leaves out a portion. The sample yields 2,500,000 or so clones, around 90% seen once. Material: naive CD4+ T cells sorted from blood. Specified subset: CD45RA+ positively selected. The receptor source for this set is a man aged 18 to 29 in good health.

The chain combines TRBV6-5 with TRBJ1-5, with 8 bases that match TRBD1. Looked up from germline, CDR1 is MNHEY and CDR2 is SVGAGI. With 6 bases clipped from V and 3 bases from J, the junction kept 7 bases outside the gene matches. The CDR3 runs 15 residues. The CDR3 sequence is CASRMDRDPNQPQHF. The CDR3 DNA reads as TGTGCCAGCAGGATGGACAGGGACCCCAATCAGCCCCAGCATTTT.

The V gene is TRBV10-3, the J gene TRBJ2-3; TRBD2 is a possible D gene (5 bases). Germline CDR1 ENHRY, CDR2 SYGVKD. The CDR3 contains 14 residues. V was cut by 4 bases and J by 6 bases, with 14 bases left in between. CDR3 bases: TGTGCCATCAGTGGTCGGGAAGGGCTGGATACGCAGTATTTT. This sequence encodes CAISGREGLDTQYF.

As DNA, the CDR3 is TGTGCCAGCAGTGAAAAAGGGGACAGGGCAATCGAGCAGTACTTC. This sequence encodes CASSEKGDRAIEQYF. The V call is TRBV2, the J call TRBJ2-7; 9 bases align to TRBD1. The length of the CDR3 is 15 residues. Germline values: CDR1 SNHLY, CDR2 FYNNEI. Losses at the gene ends were 2 bases for V and 6 bases for J; bases not matched to a gene: 8.

This rearrangement joins TRBV12-1 to TRBJ2-6; TRBD1 was called by the table and not checked on the DNA. TRBV12-1 is a listed pseudogene. The CDR3 length is 12 residues. The CDR3 loop is CAHRAGANVLTF. CDR3 DNA sequence: TGTGCCCACAGGGCTGGGGCCAACGTCCTGACTTTC.

The chain joins TRBV19 to TRBJ2-5; 11 bases line up with TRBD1. This CDR3 has 16 residues. CDR1 and CDR2 from the germline V gene are LNHDA and SQIVND (reference sequence). V shed 5 bases, J shed 3 bases, and the junction held 8 bases outside the gene matches. CDR3 bases: TGTGCCAGTAGTCCCCGCCGGGGACAGGGGGAAGAGACCCAGTACTTC. It encodes CASSPRRGQGEETQYF. The full variable domain, completed using reference TRBV19 and TRBJ2-5, is DGGITQSPKYLFRKEGQNVTLSCEQNLNHDAMYWYRQDPGQGLRLIYYSQIVNDFQKGDIAEGYSVSREKKESFPLTVTSAQKNPTAFYLCASSPRRGQGEETQYFGPGTRLLVL.

The CDR3 sequence: CASSPVLSGNTIYF. DNA of the CDR3: TGTGCCAGCAGCCCTGTCCTTTCTGGAAACACCATATATTTT. The chain uses TRBV6-5 and TRBJ1-3; D uncertain. Trimming took 6 bases from V and 1 from J, leaving 10 bases between them. Germline lookup yields CDR1 MNHEY and CDR2 SVGAGI. The CDR3 totals 14 residues.

This chain links TRBV5-8 with TRBJ1-6; D is undetermined. Trimming removed 3 bases at V and 4 bases at J, with 17 bases between. The CDR3 extends over 17 amino acids. Germline CDR1 SGHTS, CDR2 YDEGEE. CDR3 amino acids: CASSSRSGVNYNSPLHF. The CDR3, as DNA: TGTGCCAGCAGCTCGCGGAGCGGTGTAAATTATAATTCACCCCTCCACTTT.

This rearrangement joins TRBV6-5 to TRBJ2-4, with D unresolved. Between the trimmed V and J ends, which lost 0 bases and 7 bases, there was a span of 7 bases. The CDR3 length is 13 residues. Germline V CDR1 and CDR2: MNHEY, SVGAGI. This CDR3 reads CASSYSMVNIQYF. CDR3 DNA sequence: TGTGCCAGCAGTTACTCGATGGTGAACATTCAGTACTTC.

The rearrangement joins TRBV5-1 to TRBJ2-2; possible D gene TRBD2, 5 bases. Trimming shortened V by 4 bases and J by 0 bases, and 13 bases separated the two germline ends. Germline assignment: CDR1 SGHRS and CDR2 YFSETQ. This CDR3 region has 16 residues. The CDR3, as DNA: TGCGCCAGCAGCGTCACGGGAAGCGCGAACACCGGGGAGCTGTTTTTT. This sequence encodes CASSVTGSANTGELFF.

This chain uses TRBV7-6 with TRBJ1-3, with D possibly being TRBD1 (5 bases). The CDR3 covers 18 residues. From germline, CDR1 is SGHVS and CDR2 FNYEAQ. Trimming removed 5 bases from V and 4 bases from J, with 24 bases in between. The CDR3 spells CASSRNLGPHVPGNTIYF. The CDR3 bases are TGTGCCAGCAGCCGTAATTTGGGGCCCCATGTGCCCGGAAACACCATATATTTT.

The rearrangement joins TRBV10-3 to TRBJ2-7, with 8 bases lining up with TRBD2. This CDR3 has 16 residues. V lost 10 bases and J lost 2; bases outside the gene matches: 16. CDR1 is ENHRY, CDR2 SYGVKD, per germline. CDR3 in amino acids: CASTQSAGGPAYEQYF. The CDR3 DNA reads as TGTGCCAGCACCCAAAGCGCGGGGGGACCGGCCTACGAGCAGTACTTC.

The rearrangement uses TRBV10-3 and TRBJ2-7; 8 bases match TRBD2. Germline CDR1 and CDR2: ENHRY and SYGVKD. This CDR3 has 13 amino acids. CDR3 DNA: TGTGCTTCGTCCAGCGGGAGTCAAGACGAGCAGTACTTC. It yields the protein CASSSGSQDEQYF.

This clone was seen only once. The chain links TRBV4-1 to TRBJ2-2, with 7 positions matching TRBD1. The CDR3 covers 15 residues. Per the germline V gene, CDR1 is MGHRA and CDR2 is YSYEKL. The V gene end was trimmed by 3 bases and the J gene end by 2 bases; junction bases not matched to a gene: 3. The CDR3 reads CASSHGTANTGELFF. The CDR3 region has the DNA TGCGCCAGCAGCCACGGGACAGCTAACACCGGGGAGCTGTTTTTT.

Comments on this clone: A junction boundary mismatches the germline segment, possibly from a read error. The chain couples TRBV25-1 to TRBJ1-3, with D hard to call. This CDR3 is built from 15 residues. The germline gives CDR1 MGHDK, CDR2 SYGVNS. The CDR3, as DNA: TGTGCCGGCAGTGATTCTCTGGGCTCTGGAAACACCATATATTTT. This encodes CAGSDSLGSGNTIYF.

With respect to this clone: Additional DNA sequences in this sample encode the identical CDR3. The J gene is TRBJ1-4, the V gene TRBV18, with 12 bases fitting TRBD1. The CDR3 is made up of 16 amino acids. Germline trimming cut 3 bases from V and 3 bases from J; bases unmatched to any gene: 2. CDR1 is KGHSH and CDR2 is LQKENI in the germline V gene. The CDR3 protein is CASSPGQGAANEKLFF. CDR3 in DNA: TGTGCCAGCTCACCGGGACAGGGGGCGGCTAATGAAAAACTGTTTTTT.

This chain joins TRBV6-4 and TRBJ2-6, with no clear D. With 1 base removed from V and 2 bases from J, the gap between germline ends came to 3 bases. The CDR3 totals 14 residues. Germline assignment: CDR1 MRHNA and CDR2 SNTAGT. The CDR3 region is CASSDFAGANVLTF. As DNA, the CDR3 is TGTGCCAGCAGTGACTTTGCTGGGGCCAACGTCCTGACTTTC.

The V call is TRBV27, the J call TRBJ2-1; 8 positions agree with TRBD2. CDR1 is MNHEY and CDR2 is SMNVEV in the germline V gene (reference sequence). The CDR3 length is 17 residues. The ends lost 5 bases at V and 0 bases at J; junction bases unmatched: 9. The CDR3 DNA reads TGTGCCAGCAGTCACCGCGGGGGGTCGAGCTCCTACAATGAGCAGTTCTTC. Translated, it gives CASSHRGGSSSYNEQFF.

This chain connects TRBV11-2 to TRBJ2-3; maybe TRBD2 (6 bases). The V and J ends lost 4 bases and 2 bases respectively, with 10 bases between them. Germline V gene sequence: CDR1 SGHAT, CDR2 FQNNGV. CDR3 length equals 14 residues. CDR3 residues: CASSSQDYTDTQYF. For the CDR3, the DNA is TGTGCCAGCAGCTCCCAGGACTACACAGATACGCAGTATTTT.

V usage is TRBV11-2 and J usage is TRBJ1-3; D remains ambiguous. The CDR3 extends over 15 amino acids. Germline loops: CDR1 SGHAT, CDR2 FQNNGV. Trimming left V 1 base short and J 4 bases short, with 11 bases between. The CDR3, as DNA: TGTGCCAGCAGCTTAGGCCCGGGGAGCGGAAACACCATATATTTT. Protein sequence: CASSLGPGSGNTIYF.

This clone occurred a few times. The V and J genes are TRBV7-2 and TRBJ1-4; no clear D gene. The CDR3 is 12 amino acids. Trimming shortened V by 3 bases and J by 7 bases, and 6 bases separated the two germline ends. CDR1 SGHTA and CDR2 FQGNSA come from the germline V gene. The CDR3 DNA follows: TGTGCCAGCAGCTTGGGCCCTGAAAAACTGTTTTTT. Translation gives CASSLGPEKLFF.

The V call is TRBV5-1, the J call TRBJ1-1; tentatively, D is TRBD1 (6 bases). The CDR3 is made up of 15 amino acids. Trimming pared 3 bases from V and 5 bases from J, leaving 17 bases between. Germline CDR1 SGHRS, CDR2 YFSETQ. In nucleotides, the CDR3 is TGCGCCAGCAGCTCCACGGAGGGGGTAGGGACTGAAGCTTTCTTT. Translation: CASSSTEGVGTEAFF.

V and J are TRBV7-2 and TRBJ2-7; D remains unclear. This CDR3 contains 15 residues. Per germline, CDR1 SGHTA and CDR2 FQGNSA. V was cut by 1 base and J by 1 base, with 11 bases left in between. The CDR3 reads CASSLVAATSYEQYF. CDR3 bases: TGTGCCAGCAGCTTAGTGGCAGCCACATCCTACGAGCAGTACTTC.

This clone was seen just once. This chain connects TRBV19 to TRBJ1-4, with D unresolved. Germline V CDR1 and CDR2: LNHDA, SQIVND (reference sequence). The V end lost 6 bases, the J end lost 0 bases, and 8 bases lay between the germline ends. CDR3 length: 14 amino acids. CDR3 in DNA: TGTGCCAGTAGCTCGCAAGCAACTAATGAAAAACTGTTTTTT. It encodes CASSSQATNEKLFF.

The V gene is TRBV5-4, the J gene TRBJ2-1; TRBD2 aligns across 9 bases. Germline values: CDR1 SGHNT, CDR2 YYREEE (reference sequence). The V gene end was trimmed by 3 bases and the J gene end by 0 bases; junction bases not matched to a gene: 10. There are 18 residues in the CDR3. Here the CDR3 DNA reads TGTGCCAGCAGCTCACCGGGACTAGCCTCGAGCTCCTACAATGAGCAGTTCTTC. Translating gives CASSSPGLASSSYNEQFF. Full variable domain (remainder filled in from reference TRBV5-4 and TRBJ2-1): ETGVTQSPTHLIKTRGQQVTLRCSSQSGHNTVSWYQQALGQGPQFIFQYYREEENGRGNFPPRFSGLQFPNYSSELNVNALELDDSALYLCASSSPGLASSSYNEQFFGPGTRLTVL.

The chain joins TRBV6-6 to TRBJ2-5, with D perhaps being TRBD1 or TRBD2 (5 bases each). The CDR3 extends over 15 amino acids. Per the germline V gene, CDR1 is MNHNY and CDR2 is SVGAGI (reference sequence). V shed 4 bases and J shed 5 bases, with 17 bases lying between them. As DNA, the CDR3 is TGTGCCAGCAGTTCCCCGGGGCGACGTCGGGAGACCCAGTACTTC. This translates into CASSSPGRRRETQYF.

This clone showed up just a few times. V is TRBV9 and J is TRBJ1-6; no firm D call. CDR3 size: 14 residues. The germline V gene encodes CDR1 SGDLS and CDR2 YYNGEE. V was clipped by 0 bases and J by 10 bases, with 11 bases between them. This chain's CDR3 is CASSVAGRTSPLHF. In nucleotides, the CDR3 is TGTGCCAGCAGCGTAGCGGGGAGGACGTCACCCCTCCACTTT.

V gene TRBV7-2 combines with J gene TRBJ1-5; D unclear. Germline V gene lookup returns CDR1 SGHTA and CDR2 FQGNSA. V lost 5 bases and J lost 6, with 17 bases in between. The CDR3 totals 15 residues. The DNA of the CDR3 is TGTGCCAGCAGCCCCGCGGGAGGGATCCGTCAGCCCCAGCATTTT. Translating it yields CASSPAGGIRQPQHF.

There are a few counts of this clone. This chain connects TRBV7-9 to TRBJ1-1; D not resolved. Germline V gives CDR1 SEHNR, CDR2 FQNEAQ (reference sequence). The CDR3 extends over 13 amino acids. V was clipped by 5 bases and J by 2 bases, with 9 bases between them. The CDR3 nucleotides read TGTGCCAGCAGCCAAAGGTCTAACACTGAAGCTTTCTTT. Amino acids: CASSQRSNTEAFF.

The rearrangement joins TRBV7-2 to TRBJ2-1; 14 bases map to TRBD2. V trimming: 0 bases; J trimming: 7 bases; junction bases outside the gene matches: 5. This CDR3 contains 17 residues. CDR1 and CDR2 (germline): SGHTA, FQGNSA. Here the CDR3 reads CASSLAGGTSGSNEQFF. The DNA for the CDR3 is TGTGCCAGCAGCTTAGCCGGTGGGACTAGCGGGAGTAATGAGCAGTTCTTC.